The rows below give T cell receptor beta chains drawn from one sample of a study of blood T cell repertoires in COVID-19. TCRdb keeps only in-frame clones here, not all; method: immunoSEQ multiplex PCR. The sample lists over 200,000 clones, around 84% occurring once. Sequences were obtained from PBMCs or T cells enriched from blood (not recorded which). These TCRs come from a man in his late teens or twenties who had recovered from COVID-19. Both conserved end residues are part of each CDR3. D genes are given only for firm matches. Part of the rows lack a size; the others show once, few, many or a class for expanded clones.

j_call: TRBJ1-6
d_call: TRBD1
v_call: TRBV6-1
clone_size: -
cdr3_aa: CASSEVGQDSPLHF
cdr3_nt: TGTGCCAGCAGTGAAGTAGGACAGGATTCACCCCTCCACTTT

j_call: TRBJ2-1
d_call: TRBD2
v_call: TRBV19
clone_size: -
cdr3_aa: CASSEVAGGPPSYNEQFF
cdr3_nt: TGTGCCAGTAGCGAAGTAGCGGGAGGGCCACCCTCCTACAATGAGCAGTTCTTC

j_call: TRBJ2-7
d_call: TRBD1
v_call: TRBV4-1
clone_size: once
cdr3_aa: CASSQDQGTGGILYEQYF
cdr3_nt: TGCGCCAGCAGCCAAGATCAGGGGACAGGGGGAATTCTCTACGAGCAGTACTTC

j_call: TRBJ2-1
d_call: TRBD2
v_call: TRBV3-1/TRBV3-2
clone_size: -
cdr3_aa: CASSQVSGGVADEQFF
cdr3_nt: TGTGCCAGCAGCCAAGTAAGCGGGGGAGTTGCGGATGAGCAGTTCTTC

j_call: TRBJ1-5
d_call: -
v_call: TRBV2
clone_size: -
cdr3_aa: CASSPQGNQPQHF
cdr3_nt: TGTGCCAGCAGCCCACAGGGTAATCAGCCCCAGCATTTT

j_call: TRBJ2-5
d_call: TRBD2
v_call: TRBV2
clone_size: once
cdr3_aa: CASSDPWGSGGRQETQYF
cdr3_nt: TGTGCCAGCAGTGACCCCTGGGGTAGCGGGGGGAGACAAGAGACCCAGTACTTC

j_call: TRBJ1-6
d_call: TRBD1
v_call: TRBV14
clone_size: -
cdr3_aa: CASSDSHGQALPYNSPLHF
cdr3_nt: TGTGCCAGCAGCGACTCGCACGGACAGGCTCTCCCCTATAATTCACCCCTCCACTTT

j_call: TRBJ2-1
d_call: TRBD2
v_call: TRBV9
clone_size: -
cdr3_aa: CASSVYSGTSYNEQFF
cdr3_nt: TGTGCCAGCAGCGTGTATTCCGGGACTAGTTATAATGAGCAGTTCTTC

j_call: TRBJ2-2
d_call: -
v_call: TRBV3-1/TRBV3-2
clone_size: -
cdr3_aa: CASSQGAGKVSGELFF
cdr3_nt: TGTGCCAGCAGCCAAGGGGCAGGGAAGGTTTCGGGGGAGCTGTTTTTT

j_call: TRBJ2-3
d_call: -
v_call: TRBV4-2
clone_size: -
cdr3_aa: CASSQGLQGLATDTQYF
cdr3_nt: TGTGCCAGCAGCCAGGGTTTACAGGGTTTGGCCACAGATACGCAGTATTTT

j_call: TRBJ2-7
d_call: -
v_call: TRBV7-9
clone_size: once
cdr3_aa: CASSKQEKAYEQYF
cdr3_nt: TGTGCCAGCAGCAAACAGGAAAAAGCCTACGAGCAGTACTTC